The entry below describes one T cell receptor beta chain. The data derive from a study of blood T cell repertoires in COVID-19. Background on the study: PBMCs, B-cell-depleted T cells, or T cells were the source of the cDNA or gDNA that made up the material.

TCRdb keeps only in-frame clones here, not all; method: immunoSEQ multiplex PCR. This repertoire shows 250,000 or so clones, around nine tenths found once; its top ten account for roughly 2.5%. The V end was cut by 3 bases, the J end by 7 bases, with 21 bases between. The CDR3 has 16 amino acids. CDR1 and CDR2 from the germline V gene are MGHDK and SYGVNS. The TCR originated in a woman aged 60-75 years with acute or convalescent COVID-19. The sample taken for sequencing was peripheral blood. The rearrangement uses TRBV25-1 and TRBJ1-2; a possible D gene is TRBD1 (6 bases). The CDR3 reads CASSDLNGGHLSGYTF. The DNA of the CDR3 is TGTGCCAGCAGTGACCTTAACGGGGGGCATCTGAGTGGCTACACCTTC.